This T cell receptor (beta chain) appears in the sequencing data of a study of T cells in Graves' hyperthyroidism and ophthalmopathy. Trimming removed 4 bases from V and 0 bases from J; junction bases left unmatched: 6. Germline loops: CDR1 SGDLS, CDR2 YYNGEE. CDR3 length: 17 amino acids. Regions amplified from RNA transcripts were the TCR beta CDR3 regions. HTBI primers drove first-round RT-PCR of the TCR CDR3. TCRdb re-derived calls from the multiplex PCR reads in MiXCR, one entry per CDR3 protein. The table includes about 590,000 distinct CDR3 sequences, around 16% detected once. This TCR derives from a woman in her twenties or thirties with Graves' hyperthyroidism. Material for sequencing was blood. The chain has TRBV9 and TRBJ2-5; 13 bases map to TRBD2. The CDR3 sequence is CASSPWTSGSYQETQYF. CDR3 nucleotides: TGTGCCAGCAGCCCCTGGACTAGCGGGAGTTACCAAGAGACCCAGTACTTC. The variable domain in full, completed from reference TRBV9 and TRBJ2-5, reads DSGVTQTPKHLITATGQRVTLRCSPRSGDLSVYWYQQSLDQGLQFLIQYYNGEERAKGNILERFSAQQFPDLHSELNLSSLELGDSALYFCASSPWTSGSYQETQYFGPGTRLLVL.